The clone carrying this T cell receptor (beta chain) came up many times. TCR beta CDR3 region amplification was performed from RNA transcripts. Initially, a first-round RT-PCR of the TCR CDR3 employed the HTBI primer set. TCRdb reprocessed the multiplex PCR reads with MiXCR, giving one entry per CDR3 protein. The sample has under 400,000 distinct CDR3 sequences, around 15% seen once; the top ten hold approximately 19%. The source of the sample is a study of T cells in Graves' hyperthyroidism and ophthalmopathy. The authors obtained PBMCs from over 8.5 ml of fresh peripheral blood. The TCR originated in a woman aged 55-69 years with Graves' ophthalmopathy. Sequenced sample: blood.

The DNA of the CDR3 is TGCAGTGCTGTAGATCCTAGCGGGATTACAGATACGCAGTATTTT. It is translated as CSAVDPSGITDTQYF. This chain links TRBV20-1 with TRBJ2-3; 9 bases are shared with TRBD2. This CDR3 has 15 amino acids. CDR1 and CDR2 from the germline V gene are DFQATT and SNEGSKA (reference sequence). V trimming: 5 bases; J trimming: 3 bases; junction bases outside the gene matches: 9.